This TCR beta chain was documented in a study of CXCR3-negative and CXCR3-positive naive CD8 T cells. Study-level results: In CXCR3-positive naive cells, the TRB CDR3s were more hydrophobic than in CXCR3-negative naive cells.

The authors made the TRB cDNA libraries by 5' RACE using UMI labels. TCRdb re-called the 5' RACE reads; one entry per CDR3 protein, DNA not given. Its listing shows more than 75,000 distinct CDR3 sequences. In the case of this clonotype: Its target is unknown.

The CDR3 sequence is 17 residues long. The clonotype originates from a human donor in good health. Some clones in this sample may be carry-over from other donors' samples. V gene TRBV23-1 combines with J gene TRBJ1-5; checking the TCRdb D call of TRBD1 is not possible without DNA. TRBV23-1 is given ORF status, its function remaining uncertain. Sequencing input: naive CXCR3+ CD8+ T cells from blood. Indicated subset: CD45RO-CCR7+CD27+CD95- naive CD8+ T cells expressing CXCR3 (TNR3+). This CDR3 is CASSQPPYRDTNQPQHF.